This T cell receptor (beta chain) was identified during a study of monozygotic twins with inflammatory bowel disease. The CDR3 spans 14 residues. Germline V gene sequence: CDR1 LGHDT, CDR2 YNNKEL (reference sequence). Blood samples measuring about 2.5 ml were taken per donor. Researchers isolated total RNA from whole blood without sorting T cells. Nested PCRs (about 15 and 9 cycles, two total) were applied to TCRalpha and TCRbeta cDNA. Reprocessing the 5' RACE reads, TCRdb reports a single entry for every CDR3 protein and omits DNA. Its table records approximately 400,000 distinct CDR3 sequences. The V and J genes are TRBV3-1 and TRBJ2-1; TCRdb's D call, TRBD2, is unchecked because there is no DNA. Sequenced: blood. The sequence was collected from a human donor with ulcerative colitis or Crohn's disease, or a healthy co-twin of an affected twin (not recorded which). The CDR3: CASSQFLADNEQFF.